This entry lists 14 T cell receptor beta chains sequenced from one sample in a study of tumor-infiltrating lymphocytes in localized non-small cell lung cancer. TCRdb's table, derived via immunoSEQ multiplex PCR, lists solely in-frame clones and lacks some. The profile shows about 12,000 clones, more than 75% of them singletons. The sequenced sample consisted of lung tumor tissue. The receptors come from a human donor with non-small cell lung cancer.

The chain is built from TRBV28 and TRBJ2-2, with 9 bases aligning to TRBD2. J was trimmed by 6 bases and V by 7 bases; bases with no gene match: 9. There are 15 residues in the CDR3. Germline values: CDR1 MDHEN, CDR2 SYDVKM. For the CDR3, the DNA is TGTGCCAGCACCGAGGGACTAGCAGGGTCCGGGGAGCTGTTTTTT. Its translation: CASTEGLAGSGELFF.

The rearrangement links TRBV7-3 to TRBJ1-5, with D possibly being TRBD1 (5 bases). The CDR3 runs to 13 residues. Trimming stripped 2 bases from V and 6 bases from J, with 8 bases between. Germline V gives CDR1 SGHTA, CDR2 FQGTGA. The CDR3 DNA reads TGTGCCAGCAGCTTAGGGGGTGCTCAGCCCCAGCATTTT. Amino acid sequence: CASSLGGAQPQHF.

This chain uses TRBV5-4 with TRBJ2-5; maybe TRBD2 (7 bases). Germline V gene lookup returns CDR1 SGHNT and CDR2 YYREEE (reference sequence). The CDR3 totals 14 residues. V was clipped by 5 bases and J by 5 bases, with 16 bases between them. CDR3 bases: TGTGCCAGCAGTGGGGGCGGGAGACAGGAGACCCAGTACTTC. Its translation is CASSGGGRQETQYF.

This clone appeared a few times. This sequence joins TRBV7-8 and TRBJ2-5; 12 bases map to TRBD2. Germline CDR1 and CDR2: SGHVS and FQNEAQ. This CDR3 has 17 amino acids. Unmatched junction bases numbered 8, after V lost 5 bases and J lost 1 base. Here the CDR3 reads CASSPSTSGRPQETQYF. The CDR3 DNA reads as TGTGCCAGCAGCCCTTCGACTAGCGGGAGACCCCAAGAGACCCAGTACTTC.

The V gene is TRBV9, the J gene TRBJ2-3; 7 nucleotides align to TRBD2. With 4 bases clipped from V and 1 base from J, the junction kept 12 bases outside the gene matches. The CDR3 totals 17 residues. The germline V gene encodes CDR1 SGDLS and CDR2 YYNGEE. The CDR3 spells CASSPRGSGPRTDTQYF. CDR3 DNA: TGTGCCAGCAGCCCCCGGGGTAGCGGGCCCCGCACAGATACGCAGTATTTT.

The V gene is TRBV4-1, the J gene TRBJ2-7; TRBD1 agrees at 7 bases. V gave up 1 base and J gave up 6 bases; unmatched junction bases: 6. This CDR3 has 14 residues. Germline lookup yields CDR1 MGHRA and CDR2 YSYEKL. The CDR3 reads CASSQGRDSGEQYF. As DNA, the CDR3 is TGCGCCAGCAGCCAAGGCCGGGACAGCGGCGAGCAGTACTTC.

This clone was observed a single time. The V and J genes are TRBV7-6 and TRBJ2-1; 11 bases align to TRBD2. CDR1 and CDR2 (germline): SGHVS, FNYEAQ. This CDR3 spans 14 amino acids. V gave up 2 bases and J gave up 6 bases; unmatched junction bases: 0. CDR3 region: CASSLTSGSNEQFF. The DNA of the CDR3 is TGTGCCAGCAGCTTAACTAGCGGGAGCAATGAGCAGTTCTTC.

The V gene is TRBV5-1, the J gene TRBJ2-3; 8 bases are shared with TRBD1. Germline V lookup: CDR1 SGHRS, CDR2 YFSETQ. The CDR3 consists of 18 residues. V was clipped by 0 bases and J by 3 bases; unmatched bases: 12. The CDR3 here is CASSLGFQGARGTDTQYF. CDR3 coding DNA: TGCGCCAGCAGCTTGGGGTTTCAGGGGGCTAGAGGAACAGATACGCAGTATTTT.

The CDR3 bases are TGTGCCATCGAGCCCGGGACAGGGTTATCTGGGGCCAACGTCCTGACTTTC. Amino acids: CAIEPGTGLSGANVLTF. The V call is TRBV10-3, the J call TRBJ2-6, with TRBD1 identical over 9 bases. CDR3 length: 17 amino acids. Germline CDR1 ENHRY, CDR2 SYGVKD. The J segment lost 1 base and the V segment lost 8 bases, leaving 9 bases of the junction unmatched.

The chain uses TRBV9 and TRBJ1-1, with D perhaps matching TRBD1 (6 bases). The CDR3 contains 13 residues. Germline values: CDR1 SGDLS, CDR2 YYNGEE. V dropped 6 bases and J dropped 7 bases, with 16 bases sitting between them. The CDR3 is CASNYRAQGEAFF. The DNA for the CDR3 is TGTGCCAGCAACTACAGGGCACAGGGTGAAGCTTTCTTT.

The chain uses TRBV5-1 and TRBJ2-3; 7 bases fit TRBD2. The V segment lost 7 bases and the J segment 7 bases; nucleotides outside the gene matches: 6. This CDR3 has 12 residues. Germline assignment: CDR1 SGHRS and CDR2 YFSETQ. The CDR3 DNA sequence: TGCGCCAGCTTGGGGGACTACAATACGCAGTATTTT. Its translation is CASLGDYNTQYF. Looking up the rest from reference TRBV5-1 and TRBJ2-3 gives the full variable domain: KAGVTQTPRYLIKTRGQQVTLSCSPISGHRSVSWYQQTPGQGLQFLFEYFSETQRNKGNFPGRFSGRQFSNSRSEMNVSTLELGDSALYLCASLGDYNTQYFGPGTRLTVL.

This clone turned up a few times. The V call is TRBV2, the J call TRBJ1-1; unclear D gene. Per germline, CDR1 SNHLY and CDR2 FYNNEI. Trimming pared 3 bases from V and 7 bases from J, leaving 12 bases between. There are 13 residues in the CDR3. CDR3 nucleotide sequence: TGTGCCAGCAGTGATGGGCGGGCACGTGAAGCTTTCTTT. Residues: CASSDGRAREAFF.

This clone appeared a single time. The rearrangement joins TRBV7-3 to TRBJ2-3, with TRBD2 matching over 7 bases. V was pared by 3 bases and J by 5 bases, with 5 bases of the junction left unmatched. This CDR3 has 14 residues. Germline V gives CDR1 SGHTA, CDR2 FQGTGA. The CDR3: CASSLAGAQDTQYF. The CDR3 DNA reads TGTGCCAGCAGCTTGGCGGGAGCACAAGATACGCAGTATTTT.

Of note for this clone: The germline gene is not matched at one end of the junction; a read error may be the cause. The chain recombines TRBV5-1 with TRBJ2-7, with D unresolved. Germline values: CDR1 SGHRS, CDR2 YFSETQ. The CDR3 length is 14 residues. CDR3 DNA sequence: TGCGCCAACAGCTTCGGCTCCGGGCCGAACGAGCAGTACTTC. Translated: CANSFGSGPNEQYF.